The source of this TCR beta chain is a study of OX40 agonist ivuxolimab in advanced cancers. General observations from the study: Some nonresponders also had low normalized T-cell clonal expansion.

Points on this clone: Its cognate antigen is unknown.

Assay: immunoSEQ multiplex PCR; the TCRdb copy retains only in-frame clones and omits some. The sample has tens of thousands of clones, roughly 90% seen once. Anyone with autoimmune disease history or systemic immunosuppression was excluded. Germline V gene lookup returns CDR1 MDHEN and CDR2 SYDVKM. CDR3 length: 16 amino acids. V lost 5 bases and J 6 bases, leaving 19 bases between the germline ends. This clonotype originated in an adult with an advanced solid tumor such as melanoma, head and neck, liver or kidney cancer. The V call is TRBV28, the J call TRBJ2-2, with no clear D. This sample comprised CD4+ or CD8+ T cells sorted from blood, obtained in a trial of the OX40 agonist ivuxolimab. The CDR3: CASSPLRFPTAGELFF. DNA for the CDR3: TGTGCCAGCAGTCCCCTGCGGTTCCCAACGGCCGGGGAGCTGTTTTTT.